The 5 T cell receptor beta chains reported below all come from one sample, sequenced in a study of vaccination effects on CD4 cells after COVID-19. No antigen is known for these receptors. Peptide-pool stimulation followed by sequencing identified expanded antigen-specific CD4+ clonotypes in the ViraFEST assay. Investigators separated out CD4+ T cells once around eleven days of culture had passed. Vaccinated participants had no history of SARS-CoV-2 infection and tested negative for nucleocapsid antibodies. TCRdb's table, derived via immunoSEQ multiplex PCR, lists solely in-frame clones and lacks some. The data show approximately 44,000 clones, 77% seen once. Sequenced here: CD4+ T cells from PBMCs cultured with HCoV-NL63 spike peptides, sampled before COVID-19 vaccination. These receptor sequences come from a human donor who received a COVID-19 vaccine.

The chain carries TRBV5-1 and TRBJ2-3; no definite D call. Germline V gene sequence: CDR1 SGHRS, CDR2 YFSETQ. The V and J ends lost 0 bases and 0 bases respectively, with 8 bases between them. The CDR3 covers 15 residues. CDR3 amino acids: CASSLAPVSTDTQYF. As DNA, the CDR3 is TGCGCCAGCAGCTTGGCCCCGGTTAGCACAGATACGCAGTATTTT.

This chain uses TRBV2 with TRBJ2-7, with D maybe TRBD2 (6 bases). V was pared by 6 bases and J by 4 bases, with 13 bases between. The CDR3 is 13 amino acids. In germline, CDR1 is SNHLY, CDR2 FYNNEI. The CDR3 DNA reads as TGTGCCAGCAGGCCAGGGACTTTTTACGAGCAGTACGTC. Translation gives CASRPGTFYEQYV.

This chain joins TRBV7-3 and TRBJ2-2; no definite D call. Between the trimmed V and J ends, which lost 2 bases and 2 bases, there was a span of 12 bases. The CDR3 has 16 residues. CDR1 is SGHTA, CDR2 FQGTGA, per germline. The CDR3 region is CASSLQRSFNTGELFF. In nucleotides, the CDR3 is TGTGCCAGCAGCTTACAACGTAGTTTTAACACCGGGGAGCTGTTTTTT.

This clone was seen a few times. The rearrangement uses TRBV28 and TRBJ1-5; D ambiguous. Germline CDR1 reads MDHEN; CDR2 reads SYDVKM. This CDR3 has 19 residues. Trimming cost V 4 bases and J 3 bases, with 25 bases left between them. The CDR3: CASSSKLQAMSILNQPQHF. DNA for the CDR3: TGTGCCAGCAGTTCAAAACTCCAGGCCATGTCCATACTCAATCAGCCCCAGCATTTT.

The chain carries TRBV30 and TRBJ1-5; D remains unclear. This CDR3 has 15 residues. In germline, CDR1 is GTSNPN, CDR2 SVGIG (reference sequence). V shed 0 bases and J shed 3 bases, with 12 bases lying between them. The CDR3 region is CAWSVPGVPNQPQHF. In DNA, the CDR3 is TGTGCCTGGAGTGTACCTGGAGTCCCCAATCAGCCCCAGCATTTT.